This TCR beta chain stems from a study of T cell repertoires in urothelial bladder cancer. Study in general: The approximately twelve resected lesions were three cT0, three cTa, three cT1 and three cT2 or greater.

Repertoires were generated with immunoSEQ multiplex PCR, while TCRdb's copy carries only in-frame clones and drops some. The sample gives a few thousand clones, 65% to 80% of which show up once; 10% is in the top ten. Turning to this clone: The antigen is undetermined.

Regarding the study as a whole: Median T cells were around 5,200 in carcinoma and just over 25,000 in benign specimens.

The CDR3 sequence is 15 residues long. Germline V CDR1 and CDR2: SGHNT, YYREEE (reference sequence). The V end lost 0 bases, the J end lost 2 bases, and 11 bases lay between the germline ends. V is TRBV5-4 and J is TRBJ1-2, with TRBD1 as a possible D gene (5 bases). The TCR sequence derives from a human donor with urothelial carcinoma. Sequenced sample: tumor-infiltrating cells from bladder cancer. CDR3 in DNA: TGTGCCAGCAGCTTGGTGAGGGACCTCAACTATGGCTACACCTTC. It is translated as CASSLVRDLNYGYTF. Drawing the rest from reference TRBV5-4 and TRBJ1-2, the complete variable domain is ETGVTQSPTHLIKTRGQQVTLRCSSQSGHNTVSWYQQALGQGPQFIFQYYREEENGRGNFPPRFSGLQFPNYSSELNVNALELDDSALYLCASSLVRDLNYGYTFGSGTRLTVV.